A single sample gave rise to the 11 T cell receptor beta chains below, sequenced in a study of shared clonotypes between healthy human individuals. The table came from immunoSEQ multiplex PCR; TCRdb's copy has only in-frame clones and leaves some out. The sample includes about 990,000 clones, 70% to 80% of them seen just once. Sequencing used memory CD4+ T cells from PBMCs. Noted subset: CD45RA-negative fraction. These TCRs come from a man younger than 35 in good health. Some clones in this sample may be carry-over from other donors' samples.

The chain couples TRBV2 to TRBJ2-5; D ambiguous. The germline CDR1 and CDR2 sequences are SNHLY and FYNNEI. This CDR3 region has 13 residues. With 11 bases removed from V and 7 bases from J, the gap between germline ends came to 20 bases. In nucleotides, the CDR3 is TGTGCCGATGTGCCCGGTAGTAAGGGGACCCAGTACTTC. Its translation is CADVPGSKGTQYF.

The chain combines TRBV5-1 with TRBJ2-7; D perhaps matches TRBD2 (6 bases). The length of the CDR3 is 13 residues. V was pared by 4 bases and J by 5 bases, with 13 bases between. The germline CDR1 and CDR2 sequences are SGHRS and YFSETQ. The CDR3 spells CASSPPWRDEQYF. The CDR3 nucleotides are TGCGCCAGCAGCCCGCCATGGAGGGACGAGCAGTACTTC.

The chain links TRBV25-1 to TRBJ2-3; 11 nucleotides match TRBD1. The CDR3 covers 14 residues. The germline V gene encodes CDR1 MGHDK and CDR2 SYGVNS. J gave up 4 bases and V 8 bases, and 5 bases lay outside the gene matches. CDR3 in DNA: TGTGCCAGCCGGGGACAGGGGGGGGCAGATACGCAGTATTTT. Translated, it gives CASRGQGGADTQYF.

The chain has TRBV6-5 and TRBJ1-3; TRBD1 might be the D (5 bases). Germline V lookup: CDR1 MNHEY, CDR2 SVGAGI. The CDR3 consists of 15 residues. Trimming left V 0 bases short and J 2 bases short, with 8 bases between. Written as DNA, the CDR3 is TGTGCCAGCAGTTACTCTGCGGGGGCTGGAAACACCATATATTTT. This sequence encodes CASSYSAGAGNTIYF.

This clone was counted at least ten times. The rearrangement links TRBV30 to TRBJ2-7; 10 positions match TRBD2. The CDR3 has 14 residues. V lost 2 bases and J lost 3; bases outside the gene matches: 4. The germline gives CDR1 GTSNPN, CDR2 SVGIG (reference sequence). CDR3 protein: CAWSLAGVVYEQYF. Written as DNA, the CDR3 is TGTGCCTGGAGTCTAGCGGGAGTAGTCTACGAGCAGTACTTC.

This sequence joins TRBV28 and TRBJ2-7, with 7 bases fitting TRBD1. The CDR3 length is 15 residues. Germline V CDR1 and CDR2: MDHEN, SYDVKM. V gave up 6 bases and J gave up 2 bases; unmatched junction bases: 10. The CDR3 spells CASRPPGTAAYEQYF. In DNA, the CDR3 is TGTGCCAGCAGACCTCCCGGGACAGCAGCCTACGAGCAGTACTTC.

The gene calls are TRBV5-1 and TRBJ2-7; a possible D gene is TRBD1 (5 bases). CDR1 and CDR2 from the germline V gene are SGHRS and YFSETQ. Trimming took off 3 bases at V and 2 bases at J, with 9 bases between the two ends. The CDR3 is 13 amino acids. The CDR3 region has the DNA TGCGCCAGCAGCTACCAGGGAACCTACGAGCAGTACTTC. Protein sequence: CASSYQGTYEQYF.

The rearrangement joins TRBV28 to TRBJ2-5; TRBD1 agrees at 8 bases. This CDR3 region has 15 residues. V lost 2 bases to trimming and J lost 7 bases; unmatched junction nucleotides: 9. Germline V gene data show CDR1 as MDHEN and CDR2 as SYDVKM. In DNA, the CDR3 is TGTGCCAGCAGTTTAGGCCCTGACAGGGGCCGGACCCAGTACTTC. This encodes CASSLGPDRGRTQYF.

The genes are TRBV18 and TRBJ1-4; TRBD1 aligns across 7 bases. The J segment lost 8 bases and the V segment lost 3 bases, leaving 6 bases of the junction unmatched. Germline-derived CDR1 and CDR2 are KGHSH and LQKENI. This CDR3 contains 14 residues. CDR3 coding DNA: TGTGCCAGCTCACCCCGTGACAGGGTCGAAAAACTGTTTTTT. Protein sequence: CASSPRDRVEKLFF.

The CDR3 sequence: CASSEMGPINEKLFF. The CDR3 DNA reads TGTGCCAGCAGCGAGATGGGGCCGATTAATGAAAAACTGTTTTTT. V and J are TRBV2 and TRBJ1-4, with TRBD1 as a possible D gene (5 bases). CDR1 and CDR2 (germline): SNHLY, FYNNEI. V lost 6 bases and J 4 bases, leaving 15 bases between the germline ends. The CDR3 runs to 15 residues.

V is TRBV13 and J is TRBJ2-5; D is perhaps TRBD2 (5 bases). Germline V lookup: CDR1 PRHDT, CDR2 FYEKMQ (reference sequence). Trimming took 7 bases from V and 2 from J, leaving 17 bases between them. This CDR3 contains 15 residues. In DNA, the CDR3 is TGTGCCAGCAACTCCCAGCGGAGCTTTCAAGAGACCCAGTACTTC. This gives the protein CASNSQRSFQETQYF. The whole variable domain, remainder taken from reference TRBV13 and TRBJ2-5, is AAGVIQSPRHLIKEKRETATLKCYPIPRHDTVYWYQQGPGQDPQFLISFYEKMQSDKGSIPDRFSAQQFSDYHSELNMSSLELGDSALYFCASNSQRSFQETQYFGPGTRLLVL.